This paragraph covers one T cell receptor beta chain sequence. Its antigen has not been determined. The record has no base qualities; no much larger clone is one base away. This entry belongs to a study of Ad26.COV2.S vaccination and SARS-CoV-2 variants (dated by TCRdb to the early 2020s). Context from the whole study: Vaccine-arm donors came from COV1001, a multicentre, randomized, double-blind, placebo-controlled phase I-IIa trial of Ad26.COV2.S in healthy adults. A total of approximately 32 samples were included in the TCR-sequenced set, comprising roughly 19 Ad26.COV2.S vaccine recipients, 5 placebo recipients and 8 SARS-CoV-2 convalescent individuals. Ad26.COV2.S was given intramuscularly at 5x10^10 or 1x10^11 viral particles, as a single shot or as two shots 56 days apart. Throughout the experiments and outcome assessment, investigators stayed blinded to trial group allocation. TCRbeta repertoire sequencing was used to assess the specificity and breadth of SARS-CoV-2-reactive T cell receptors after Ad26.COV2.S vaccination. Participants in the trial were split at random into five groups of five each, receiving low-dose or high-dose Ad26.COV2.S once or twice, or else placebo on both occasions.

There are 13 amino acids in the CDR3, from cysteine to phenylalanine inclusive. The sequence is cut down to CDR3 DNA, 39 bases in frame from base 1. CDR1 is given as DFQATT and CDR2 as SNEGSKA, both from the germline V gene (reference sequence). V loses 6 bases at its end and J loses 6 bases; junction bases beyond the gene matches: 4. The treatment or condition label corresponds to: over 15 received Ad26.COV2.S at low or high dose, single or two shots; five or six received placebo; per-sample allocation not given. Repertoires of vaccine and placebo recipients were sequenced from samples taken on day 63 after the first injection. Cohort 1b enrolled some 25 adults aged 18-55 years at a single site in Boston, USA, between 29 July and 7 August 2020. Ad26.COV2.S was a replication-incompetent adenovirus type 26 vector expressing a prefusion-stabilized SARS-CoV-2 spike protein from the original Wuhan strain.

TCRbeta CDR3 regions were sequenced with the immunoSEQ Assay. After extraction, genomic DNA underwent amplification by bias-controlled multiplex PCR, followed by high-throughput sequencing. The authors processed their data as follows. To quantify the absolute abundance of every unique TCRbeta CDR3 region, sequences were collapsed and filtered. T cell fraction was estimated by normalizing TCRbeta template counts to usable DNA, with usable DNA measured through amplification of reference genes found in all nucleated cells. Repertoire TCRs were annotated as SARS-CoV-2-specific when V gene, CDR3 amino acid sequence and J gene were exactly matched to a known reactive TCR set. MIRA supplied the reference SARS-CoV-2 TCR set, which was filtered for enrichment in COVID-19-positive ImmuneCODE repertoires so that public or cross-reactive TCRs were removed. Using the MIRA antigens, annotated TCRs were further analysed by specific ORF or by position within an ORF. Depth was the summed frequency of annotated unique rearrangements, while breadth was defined as annotated unique rearrangements over total unique productive rearrangements. Two-sided Wilcoxon rank-sum tests were used to compare TCR breadth between groups. In TCRdb, the immuneACCESS table is reduced to in-frame sequences with V and J assigned. These tables do not hold every clone; where another copy was compared, an unresolved V gene accounts for under half, and the others remain unexplained. That table supplies the V and J calls and clone size; D and trimming were determined from the DNA. The sample data list hundreds of thousands of clones, and around nine tenths of these were observed just once. The top ten hold approximately 12% of the sample.

The study at large found these results: Non-spike TCR breadth was comparable between vaccine and placebo recipients, consistent with the vaccine containing only spike. After vaccination, spike-specific CD8+ and CD4+ T cell responses were reported to show substantial breadth. The study was not powered to compare responses between vaccine doses or regimens. It was noted by the authors that total T cell responses may have been underestimated by the TCR breadth and depth analyses. Ad26.COV2.S recipients had higher spike-specific TCR breadth than placebo recipients (P = 0.0014).

The sequence was obtained from a person aged 18-60 years who received the Ad26.COV2.S COVID-19 vaccine or a placebo. This specimen was peripheral blood, taken in a trial of Ad26.COV2.S vaccine versus placebo. In this chain, TRBV20-1 is recombined with TRBJ2-1; TRBD2 lines up with 11 middle nucleotides. The CDR3 protein sequence reads: CSASGLAGNEQFF. The bases read TGCAGTGCGAGTGGACTAGCGGGCAATGAGCAGTTCTTC.